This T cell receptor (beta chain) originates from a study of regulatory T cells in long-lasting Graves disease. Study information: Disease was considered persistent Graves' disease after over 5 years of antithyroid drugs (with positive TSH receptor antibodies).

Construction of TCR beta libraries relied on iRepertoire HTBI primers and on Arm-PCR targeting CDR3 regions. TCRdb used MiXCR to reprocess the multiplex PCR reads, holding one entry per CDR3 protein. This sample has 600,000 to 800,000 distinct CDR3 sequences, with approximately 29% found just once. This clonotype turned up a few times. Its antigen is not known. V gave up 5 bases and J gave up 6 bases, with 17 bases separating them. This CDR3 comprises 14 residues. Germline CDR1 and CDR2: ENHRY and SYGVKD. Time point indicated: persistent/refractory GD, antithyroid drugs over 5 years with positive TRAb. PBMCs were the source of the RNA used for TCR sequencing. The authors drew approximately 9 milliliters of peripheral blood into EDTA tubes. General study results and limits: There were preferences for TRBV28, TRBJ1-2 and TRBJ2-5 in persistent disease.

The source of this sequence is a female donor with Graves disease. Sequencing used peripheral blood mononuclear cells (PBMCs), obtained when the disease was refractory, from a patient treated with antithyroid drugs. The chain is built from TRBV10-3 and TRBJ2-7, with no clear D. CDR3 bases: TGTGCCATCAGTCCGGGCCCGATCCATCTCGAGCAGTACTTC. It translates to CAISPGPIHLEQYF.